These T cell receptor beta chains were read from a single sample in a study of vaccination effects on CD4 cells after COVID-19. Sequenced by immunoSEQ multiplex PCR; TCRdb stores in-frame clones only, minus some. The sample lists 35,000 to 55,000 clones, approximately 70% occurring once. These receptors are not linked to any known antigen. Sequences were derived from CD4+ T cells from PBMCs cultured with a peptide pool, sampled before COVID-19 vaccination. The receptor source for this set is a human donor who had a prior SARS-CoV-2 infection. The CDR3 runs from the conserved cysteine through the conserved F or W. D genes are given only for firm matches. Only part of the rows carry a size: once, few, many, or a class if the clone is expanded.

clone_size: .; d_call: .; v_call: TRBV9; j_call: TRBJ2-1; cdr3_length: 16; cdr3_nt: TGTGCCAGCAGCGTAGGGCTAACGGGAATGGGGAATGAGCAGTTCTTC; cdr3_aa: CASSVGLTGMGNEQFF
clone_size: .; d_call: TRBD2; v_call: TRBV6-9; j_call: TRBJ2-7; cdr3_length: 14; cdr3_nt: TGTGCCAGTCGGACCGGGACTAGCGGATACGAGCAGTACTTC; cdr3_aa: CASRTGTSGYEQYF
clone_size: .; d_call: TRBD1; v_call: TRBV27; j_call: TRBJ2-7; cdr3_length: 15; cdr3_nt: TGTGCCAGCAGTTTCCTGGACAGGGGGTTTTACGAGCAGTACTTC; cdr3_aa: CASSFLDRGFYEQYF
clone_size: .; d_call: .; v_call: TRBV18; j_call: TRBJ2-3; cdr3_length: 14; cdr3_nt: TGTGCCAGCTCACCATACTCTAATCGGGATACGCAGTATTTT; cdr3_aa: CASSPYSNRDTQYF
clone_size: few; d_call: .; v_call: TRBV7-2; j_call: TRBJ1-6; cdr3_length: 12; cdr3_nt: TGTGCCAGCAGCTTACTAAATTCACCCCTCCACTTT; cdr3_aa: CASSLLNSPLHF
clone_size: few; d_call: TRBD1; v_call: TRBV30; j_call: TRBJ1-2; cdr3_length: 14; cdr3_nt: TGTGCCTGGACCCACAGGGGATTCAATTATGGCTACACCTTC; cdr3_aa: CAWTHRGFNYGYTF
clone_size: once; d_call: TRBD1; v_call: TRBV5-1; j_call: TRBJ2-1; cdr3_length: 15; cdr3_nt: TGCGCCAGCAGCCGGGACAGGGGGGTCTACAATGAGCAGTTCTTC; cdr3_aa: CASSRDRGVYNEQFF
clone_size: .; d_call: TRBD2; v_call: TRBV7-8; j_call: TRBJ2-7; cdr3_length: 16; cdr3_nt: TGTGCCAGCAGCCCGCTCCGGACTAGCGGGAGATACGAGCAGTACTTC; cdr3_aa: CASSPLRTSGRYEQYF
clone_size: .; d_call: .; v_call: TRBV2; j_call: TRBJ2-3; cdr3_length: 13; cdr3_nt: TGTGCCAGCAATCCTAGCTTCACAGATACGCAGTATTTT; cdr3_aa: CASNPSFTDTQYF
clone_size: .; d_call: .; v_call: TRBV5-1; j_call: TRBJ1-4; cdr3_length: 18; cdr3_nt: TGCGCCAGCAGCTTGGGGCTTCGCAGGAGGGCCTTAGGTGAAAAACTGTTTTTT; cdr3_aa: CASSLGLRRRALGEKLFF
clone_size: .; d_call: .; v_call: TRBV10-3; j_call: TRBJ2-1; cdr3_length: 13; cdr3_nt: TGTGCCATCAGTGAGTCATCTTACAATGAGCAGTTCTTC; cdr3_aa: CAISESSYNEQFF
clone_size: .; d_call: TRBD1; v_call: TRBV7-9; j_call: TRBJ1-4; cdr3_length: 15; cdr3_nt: TGTGCCAGCAGCTGGACAGGGGGCCTAGGTGAAAAACTGTTTTTT; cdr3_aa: CASSWTGGLGEKLFF
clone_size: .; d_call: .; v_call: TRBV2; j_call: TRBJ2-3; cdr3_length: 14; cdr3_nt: TGTGCCAGCCTGGGTCAGATTAGCACAGATACGCAGTATTTT; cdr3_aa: CASLGQISTDTQYF
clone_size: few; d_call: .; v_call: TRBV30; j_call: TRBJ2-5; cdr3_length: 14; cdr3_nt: TGTGCCTGGAGTGGTGGGGGGGCGGCAGAGACCCAGTACTTC; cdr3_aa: CAWSGGGAAETQYF
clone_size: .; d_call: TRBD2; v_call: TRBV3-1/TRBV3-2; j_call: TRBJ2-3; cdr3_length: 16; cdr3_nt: TGTGCCAGCAGCCCCTACGGCGGGGGGGCGACAGATACGCAGTATTTT; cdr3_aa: CASSPYGGGATDTQYF
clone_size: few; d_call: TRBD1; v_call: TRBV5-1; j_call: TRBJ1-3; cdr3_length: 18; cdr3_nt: TGCGCCAGCAGCTTTAACCCGGGACAGGGACTTTCTGGAAACACCATATATTTT; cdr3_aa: CASSFNPGQGLSGNTIYF
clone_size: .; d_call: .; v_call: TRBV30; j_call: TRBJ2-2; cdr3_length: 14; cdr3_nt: TGTGCCTGGAGTACAGTCGCGAACACCGGGGAGCTGTTTTTT; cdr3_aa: CAWSTVANTGELFF
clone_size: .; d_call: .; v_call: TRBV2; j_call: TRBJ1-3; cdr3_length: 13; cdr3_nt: TGTGCCAGCAGCAGGGACTCTGGAAACACCATATATTTT; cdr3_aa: CASSRDSGNTIYF
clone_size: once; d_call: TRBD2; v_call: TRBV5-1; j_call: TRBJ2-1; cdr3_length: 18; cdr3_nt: TGCGCCAGCAGTACCCAGACTAGCGGGGCTAATACTTACAATGAGCAGTTCTTC; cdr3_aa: CASSTQTSGANTYNEQFF
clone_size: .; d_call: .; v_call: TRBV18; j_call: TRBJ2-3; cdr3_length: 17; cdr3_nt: TGTGCCAGCTCACCACCTTTCTTTCTAGCTAGCACAGATACGCAGTATTTT; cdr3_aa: CASSPPFFLASTDTQYF
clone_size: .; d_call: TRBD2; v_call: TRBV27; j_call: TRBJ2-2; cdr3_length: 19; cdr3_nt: TGTGCCAGCAGTCCGCCGGGACTAGCGGGGGGGCCGGTCACCGGGGAGCTGTTTTTT; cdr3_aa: CASSPPGLAGGPVTGELFF
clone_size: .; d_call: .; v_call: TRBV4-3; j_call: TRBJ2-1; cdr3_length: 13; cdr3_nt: TGCGCCAGCAGCCAAGATTATGAGGATGAGCAGTTCTTC; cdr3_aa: CASSQDYEDEQFF
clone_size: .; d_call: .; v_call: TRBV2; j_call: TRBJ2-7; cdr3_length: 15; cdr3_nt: TGTGCCAGCAGTATGGGACTCCAAAAGGCCTACGAGCAGTACTTC; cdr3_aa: CASSMGLQKAYEQYF
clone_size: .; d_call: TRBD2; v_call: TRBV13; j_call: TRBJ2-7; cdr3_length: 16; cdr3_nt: TGTGCCAGCAGCTTAGGAGCCCGGGGAGGGTCATCCGAGCAGTACTTC; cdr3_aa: CASSLGARGGSSEQYF